This TCR beta chain was obtained from a study of early T cells in non-severe SARS-CoV-2 infection. Individual cDNA molecules carried attached unique molecular identifiers. MiXCR was run by TCRdb on the 5' RACE reads, yielding one entry per CDR3 protein. The data show approximately 71,000 distinct CDR3 sequences, with roughly a tenth seen just once and 6.4% held by the top ten. Sequences were obtained from whole blood. The receptor comes from an adult who was a healthcare worker with PCR-confirmed SARS-CoV-2 infection or an uninfected control (not recorded which).

The CDR3 DNA sequence: TGTGCCAGCAGTGAAGCGGTCGCTACGGAGACCCAGTACTTC. Protein product: CASSEAVATETQYF. The V and J genes are TRBV6-1 and TRBJ2-5, with D uncertain. V lost 0 bases and J 5 bases, leaving 10 bases between the germline ends. This CDR3 has 14 amino acids. Germline V lookup: CDR1 MNHNS, CDR2 SASEGT.